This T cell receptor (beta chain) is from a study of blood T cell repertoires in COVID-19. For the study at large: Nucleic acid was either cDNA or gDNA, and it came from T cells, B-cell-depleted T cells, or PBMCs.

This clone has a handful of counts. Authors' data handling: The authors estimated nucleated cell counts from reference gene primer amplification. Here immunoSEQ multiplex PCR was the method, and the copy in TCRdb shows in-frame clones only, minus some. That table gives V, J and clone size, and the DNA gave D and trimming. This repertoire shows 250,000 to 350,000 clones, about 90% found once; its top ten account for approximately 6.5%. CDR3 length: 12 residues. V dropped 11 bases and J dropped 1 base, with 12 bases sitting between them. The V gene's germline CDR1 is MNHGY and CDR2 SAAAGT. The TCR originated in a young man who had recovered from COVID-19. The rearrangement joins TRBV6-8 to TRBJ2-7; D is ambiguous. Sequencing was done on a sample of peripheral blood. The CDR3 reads CALTDSSYEQYF. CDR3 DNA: TGTGCCTTAACCGACTCTTCCTACGAGCAGTACTTC.